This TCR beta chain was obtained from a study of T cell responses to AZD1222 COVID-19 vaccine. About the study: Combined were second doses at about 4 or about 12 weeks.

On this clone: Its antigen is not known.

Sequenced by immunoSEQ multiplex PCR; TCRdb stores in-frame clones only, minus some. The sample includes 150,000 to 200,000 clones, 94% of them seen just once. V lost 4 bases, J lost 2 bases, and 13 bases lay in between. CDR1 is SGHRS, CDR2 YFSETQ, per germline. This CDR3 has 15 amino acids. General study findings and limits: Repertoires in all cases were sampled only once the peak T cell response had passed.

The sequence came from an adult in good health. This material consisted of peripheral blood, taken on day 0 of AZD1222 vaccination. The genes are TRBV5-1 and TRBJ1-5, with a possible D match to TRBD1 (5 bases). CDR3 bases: TGCGCCAGCAGCCTGGACTGGGGCGGCAATCAGCCCCAGCATTTT. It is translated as CASSLDWGGNQPQHF.